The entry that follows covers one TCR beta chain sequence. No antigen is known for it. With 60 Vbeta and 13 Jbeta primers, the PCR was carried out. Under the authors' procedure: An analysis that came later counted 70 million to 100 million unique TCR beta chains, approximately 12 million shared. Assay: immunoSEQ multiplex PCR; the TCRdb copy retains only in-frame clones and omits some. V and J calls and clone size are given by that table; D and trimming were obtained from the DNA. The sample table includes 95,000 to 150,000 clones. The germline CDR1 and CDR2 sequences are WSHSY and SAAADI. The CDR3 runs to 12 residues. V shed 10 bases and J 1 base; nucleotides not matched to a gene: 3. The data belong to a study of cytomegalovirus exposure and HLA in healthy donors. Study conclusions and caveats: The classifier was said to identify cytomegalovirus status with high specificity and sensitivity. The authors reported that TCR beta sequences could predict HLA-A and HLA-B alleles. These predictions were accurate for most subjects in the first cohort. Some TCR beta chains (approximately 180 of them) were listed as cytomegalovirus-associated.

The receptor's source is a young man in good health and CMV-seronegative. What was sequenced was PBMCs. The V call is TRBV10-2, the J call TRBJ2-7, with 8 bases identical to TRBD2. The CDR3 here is CATREGSYEQYF. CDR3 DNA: TGCGCCACTCGGGAGGGGTCCTACGAGCAGTACTTC.